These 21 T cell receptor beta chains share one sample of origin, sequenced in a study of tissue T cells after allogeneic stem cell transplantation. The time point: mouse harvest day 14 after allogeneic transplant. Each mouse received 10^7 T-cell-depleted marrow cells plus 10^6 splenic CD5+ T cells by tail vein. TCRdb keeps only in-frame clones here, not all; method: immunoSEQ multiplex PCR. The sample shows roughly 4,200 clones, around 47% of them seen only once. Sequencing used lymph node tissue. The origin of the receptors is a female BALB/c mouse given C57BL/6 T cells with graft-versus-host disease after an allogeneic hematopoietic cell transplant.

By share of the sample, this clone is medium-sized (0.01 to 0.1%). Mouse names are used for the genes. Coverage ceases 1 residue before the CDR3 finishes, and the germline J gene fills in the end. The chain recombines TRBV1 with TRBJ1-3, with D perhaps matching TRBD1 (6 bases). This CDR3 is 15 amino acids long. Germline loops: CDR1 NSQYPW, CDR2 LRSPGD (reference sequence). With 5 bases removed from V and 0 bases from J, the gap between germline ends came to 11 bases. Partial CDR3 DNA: TGCACCTGCAGTTCAGGGGCCGCTTCTGGAAATACGCTCTAT. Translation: CTCSSGAASGNTLY. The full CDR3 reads CTCSSGAASGNTLYF.

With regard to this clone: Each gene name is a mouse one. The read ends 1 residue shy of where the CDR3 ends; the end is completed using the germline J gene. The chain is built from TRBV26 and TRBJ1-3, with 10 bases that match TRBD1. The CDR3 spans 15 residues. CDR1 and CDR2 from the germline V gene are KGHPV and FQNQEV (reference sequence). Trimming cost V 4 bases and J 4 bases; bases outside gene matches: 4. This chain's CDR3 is CASSPDRGQGNTLYF. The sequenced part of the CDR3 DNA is TGTGCCAGCAGTCCAGACAGGGGGCAGGGAAATACGCTCTAT.

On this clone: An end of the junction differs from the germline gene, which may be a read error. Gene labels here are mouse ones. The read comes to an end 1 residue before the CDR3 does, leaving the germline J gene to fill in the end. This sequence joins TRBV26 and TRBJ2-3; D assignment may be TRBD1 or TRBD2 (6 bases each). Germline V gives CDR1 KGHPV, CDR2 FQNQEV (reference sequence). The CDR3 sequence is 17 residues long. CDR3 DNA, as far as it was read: TGTGCCAGCAGTCTGTCGTCGGGGGCCGTAAGTGTAGAAACGCTGTAT. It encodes CASSLSSGAVSVETLY. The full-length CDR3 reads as CASSLSSGAVSVETLYF. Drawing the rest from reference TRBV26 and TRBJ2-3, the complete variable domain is NSKVIQTPRYLVKGQGQKAKMRCIPEKGHPVVFWYQQNKNNEFKFLINFQNQEVLQQIDMTEKRFSAECPSNSPCSLEIQSSEAGDSALYLCASSLSSGAVSVETLYFGSGTRLTVL.

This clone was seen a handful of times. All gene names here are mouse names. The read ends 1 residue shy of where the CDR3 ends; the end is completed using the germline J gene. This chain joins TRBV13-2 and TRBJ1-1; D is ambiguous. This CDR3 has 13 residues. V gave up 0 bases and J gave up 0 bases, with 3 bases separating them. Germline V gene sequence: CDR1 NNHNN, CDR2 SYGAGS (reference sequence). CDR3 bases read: TGTGCCAGCGGTGATGCGCCAAACACAGAAGTCTTC. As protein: CASGDAPNTEVF. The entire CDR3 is CASGDAPNTEVFF.

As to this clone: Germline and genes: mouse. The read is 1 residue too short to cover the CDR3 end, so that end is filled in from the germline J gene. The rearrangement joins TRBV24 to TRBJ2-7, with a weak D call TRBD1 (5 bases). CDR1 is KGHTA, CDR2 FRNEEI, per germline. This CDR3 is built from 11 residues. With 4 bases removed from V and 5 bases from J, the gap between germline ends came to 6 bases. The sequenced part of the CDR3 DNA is TGTGCCAGCAGTCAAGGGGATGAACAGTAC. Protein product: CASSQGDEQY. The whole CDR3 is CASSQGDEQYF.

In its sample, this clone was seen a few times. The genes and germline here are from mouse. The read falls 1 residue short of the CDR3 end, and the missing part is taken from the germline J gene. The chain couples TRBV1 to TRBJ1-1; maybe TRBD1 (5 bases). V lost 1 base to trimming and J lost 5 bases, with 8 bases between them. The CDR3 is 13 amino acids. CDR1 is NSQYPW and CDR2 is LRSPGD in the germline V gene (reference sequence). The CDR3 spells CTCSAGDLTEVFF. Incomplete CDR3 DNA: TGCACCTGCAGTGCAGGGGACTTAACAGAAGTCTTC.

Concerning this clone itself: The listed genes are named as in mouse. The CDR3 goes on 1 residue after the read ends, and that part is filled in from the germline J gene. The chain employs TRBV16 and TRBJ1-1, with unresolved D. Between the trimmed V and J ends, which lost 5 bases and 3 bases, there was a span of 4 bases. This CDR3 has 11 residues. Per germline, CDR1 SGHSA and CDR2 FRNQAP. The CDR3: CASSRDTEVFF. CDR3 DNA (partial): TGTGCAAGCAGCCGGGACACAGAAGTCTTC.

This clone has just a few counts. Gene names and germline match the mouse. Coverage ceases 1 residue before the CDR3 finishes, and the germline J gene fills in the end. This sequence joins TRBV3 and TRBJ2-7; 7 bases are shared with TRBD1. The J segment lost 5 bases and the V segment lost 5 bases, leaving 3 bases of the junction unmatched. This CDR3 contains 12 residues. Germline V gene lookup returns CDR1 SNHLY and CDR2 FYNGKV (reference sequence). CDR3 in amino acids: CASSIQGNEQYF. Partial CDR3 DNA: TGTGCCAGCAGCATACAGGGGAATGAACAGTAC.

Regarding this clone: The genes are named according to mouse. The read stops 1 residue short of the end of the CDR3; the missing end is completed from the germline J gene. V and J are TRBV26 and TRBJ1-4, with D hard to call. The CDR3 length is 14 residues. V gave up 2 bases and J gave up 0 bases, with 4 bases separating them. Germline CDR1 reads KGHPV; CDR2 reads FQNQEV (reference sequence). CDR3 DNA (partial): TGTGCCAGCAGTCTGCAGATTTCCAACGAAAGATTATTT. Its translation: CASSLQISNERLF. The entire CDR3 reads CASSLQISNERLFF.

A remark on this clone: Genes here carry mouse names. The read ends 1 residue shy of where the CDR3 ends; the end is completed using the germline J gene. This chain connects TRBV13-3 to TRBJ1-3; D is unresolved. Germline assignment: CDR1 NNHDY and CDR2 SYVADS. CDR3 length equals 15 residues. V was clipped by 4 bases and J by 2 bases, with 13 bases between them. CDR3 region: CASSPGSHPGNTLYF. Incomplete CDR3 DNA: TGTGCCAGCAGTCCGGGGTCCCATCCTGGAAATACGCTCTAT.

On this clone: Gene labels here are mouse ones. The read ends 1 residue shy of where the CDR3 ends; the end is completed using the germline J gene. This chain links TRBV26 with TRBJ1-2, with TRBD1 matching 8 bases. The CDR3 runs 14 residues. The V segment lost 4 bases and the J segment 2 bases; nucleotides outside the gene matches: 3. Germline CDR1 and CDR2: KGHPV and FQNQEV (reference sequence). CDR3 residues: CASSPQGANSDYTF. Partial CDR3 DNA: TGTGCCAGCAGTCCCCAGGGGGCTAACTCCGACTACACC.

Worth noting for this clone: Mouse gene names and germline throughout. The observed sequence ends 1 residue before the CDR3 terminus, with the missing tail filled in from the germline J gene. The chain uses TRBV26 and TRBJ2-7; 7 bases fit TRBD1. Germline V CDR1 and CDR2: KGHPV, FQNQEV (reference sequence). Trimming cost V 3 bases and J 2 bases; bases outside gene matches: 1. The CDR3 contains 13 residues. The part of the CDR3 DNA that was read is TGTGCCAGCAGTCTCAGGGGGACCTATGAACAGTAC. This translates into CASSLRGTYEQY. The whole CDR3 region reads CASSLRGTYEQYF.

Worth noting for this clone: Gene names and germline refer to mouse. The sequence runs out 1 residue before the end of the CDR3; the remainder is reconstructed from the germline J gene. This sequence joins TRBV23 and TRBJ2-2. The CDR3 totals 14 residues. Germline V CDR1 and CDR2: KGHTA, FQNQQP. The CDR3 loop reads CSSSQGAATGQLYF. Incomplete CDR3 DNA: TGCTCCAGCAGTCAGGGGGCGGCCACCGGGCAGCTCTAC.

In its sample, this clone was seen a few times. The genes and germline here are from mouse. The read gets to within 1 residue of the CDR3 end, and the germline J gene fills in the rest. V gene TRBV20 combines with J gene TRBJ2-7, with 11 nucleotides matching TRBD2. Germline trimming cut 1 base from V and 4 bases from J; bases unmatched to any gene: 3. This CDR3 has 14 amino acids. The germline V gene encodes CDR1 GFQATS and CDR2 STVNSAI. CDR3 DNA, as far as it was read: TGTGGTGCTAGGGGGACTGGGGGGCCTTATGAACAGTAC. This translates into CGARGTGGPYEQY. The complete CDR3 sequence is CGARGTGGPYEQYF.

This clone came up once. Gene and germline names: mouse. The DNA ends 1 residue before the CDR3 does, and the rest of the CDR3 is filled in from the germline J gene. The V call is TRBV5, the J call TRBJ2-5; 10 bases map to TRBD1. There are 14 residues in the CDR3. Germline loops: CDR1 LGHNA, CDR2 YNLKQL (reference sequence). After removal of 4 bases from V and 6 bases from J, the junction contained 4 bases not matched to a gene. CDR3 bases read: TGTGCCAGCAGCCCCGACAGGGGGCAGGACACCCAGTAC. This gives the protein CASSPDRGQDTQY. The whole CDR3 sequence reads CASSPDRGQDTQYF.

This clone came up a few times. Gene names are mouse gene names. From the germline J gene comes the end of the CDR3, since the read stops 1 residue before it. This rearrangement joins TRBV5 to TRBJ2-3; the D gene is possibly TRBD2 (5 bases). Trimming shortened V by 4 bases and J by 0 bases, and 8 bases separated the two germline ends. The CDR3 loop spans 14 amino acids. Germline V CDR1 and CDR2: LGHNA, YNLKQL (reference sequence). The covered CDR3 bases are TGTGCCAGCAGCCCTGGGTCTAGTGCAGAAACGCTGTAT. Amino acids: CASSPGSSAETLY. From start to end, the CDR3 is CASSPGSSAETLYF.

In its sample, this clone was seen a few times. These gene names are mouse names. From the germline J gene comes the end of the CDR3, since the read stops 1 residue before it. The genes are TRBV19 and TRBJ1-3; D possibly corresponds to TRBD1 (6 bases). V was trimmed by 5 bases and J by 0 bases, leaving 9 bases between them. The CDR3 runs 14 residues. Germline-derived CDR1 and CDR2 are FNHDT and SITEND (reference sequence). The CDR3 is CASSGQISGNTLYF. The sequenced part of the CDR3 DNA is TGTGCCAGCAGCGGACAGATTTCTGGAAATACGCTCTAT.

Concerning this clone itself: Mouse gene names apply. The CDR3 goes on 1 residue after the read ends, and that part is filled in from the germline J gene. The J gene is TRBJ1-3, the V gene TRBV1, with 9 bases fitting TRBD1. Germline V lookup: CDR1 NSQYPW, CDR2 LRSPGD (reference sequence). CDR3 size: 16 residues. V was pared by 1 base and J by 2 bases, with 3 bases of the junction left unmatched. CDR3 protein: CTCSAAGTGTGNTLYF. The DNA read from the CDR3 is TGCACCTGCAGTGCAGCCGGGACAGGGACTGGAAATACGCTCTAT.

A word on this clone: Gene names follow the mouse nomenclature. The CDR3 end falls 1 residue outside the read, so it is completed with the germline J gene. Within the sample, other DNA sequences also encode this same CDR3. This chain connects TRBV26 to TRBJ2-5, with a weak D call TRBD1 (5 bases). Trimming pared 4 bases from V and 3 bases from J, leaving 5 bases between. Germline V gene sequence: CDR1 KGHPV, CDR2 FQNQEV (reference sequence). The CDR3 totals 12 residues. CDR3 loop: CASSRQQDTQYF. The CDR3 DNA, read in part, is TGTGCCAGCAGTCGACAGCAAGACACCCAGTAC.

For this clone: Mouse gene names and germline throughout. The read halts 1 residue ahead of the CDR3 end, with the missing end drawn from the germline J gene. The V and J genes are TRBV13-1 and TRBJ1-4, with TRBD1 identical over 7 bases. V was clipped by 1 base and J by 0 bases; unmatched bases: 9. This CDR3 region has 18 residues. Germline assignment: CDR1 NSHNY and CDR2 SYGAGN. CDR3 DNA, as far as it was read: TGTGCCAGCAGTGATCGGCAGGGGGGCCTTATTTCCAACGAAAGATTATTT. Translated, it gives CASSDRQGGLISNERLF. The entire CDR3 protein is CASSDRQGGLISNERLFF.

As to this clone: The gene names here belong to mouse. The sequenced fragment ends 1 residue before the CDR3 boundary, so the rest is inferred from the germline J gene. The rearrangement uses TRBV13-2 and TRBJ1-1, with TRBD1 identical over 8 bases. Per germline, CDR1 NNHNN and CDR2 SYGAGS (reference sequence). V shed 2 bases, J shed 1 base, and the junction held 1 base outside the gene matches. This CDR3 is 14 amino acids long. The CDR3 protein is CASGDGQGNTEVFF. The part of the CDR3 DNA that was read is TGTGCCAGCGGTGACGGACAGGGGAACACAGAAGTCTTC.